The 2 T cell receptor beta chains below come from one sample, sequenced in a study of identical twins. TCRdb processed the 5' RACE reads anew with MiXCR; each CDR3 protein has one entry. This sample has 500,000 to 650,000 distinct CDR3 sequences, with roughly 7.1% found just once. This sample was also put to use in a study of yellow fever vaccine responses in identical twins.

Sequencing was done on a sample of PBMCs. These receptors came from a young woman in good health.

This clonotype was seen a few times. The rearrangement joins TRBV6-1 to TRBJ2-5, with D tentatively TRBD1 (6 bases). Per the germline V gene, CDR1 is MNHNS and CDR2 is SASEGT. Trimming stripped 8 bases from V and 5 bases from J, with 21 bases between. The CDR3 is made up of 15 amino acids. This CDR3 is CASERRGLSHETQYF. The CDR3 nucleotides read TGTGCCAGCGAGCGCAGGGGCCTATCTCATGAGACCCAGTACTTC.

This clonotype has only a few counts. This chain joins TRBV5-1 and TRBJ1-2; TRBD1 aligns across 9 bases. Trimming at V came to 2 bases and at J to 6 bases, leaving 5 bases not matched to a gene. The germline V gene encodes CDR1 SGHRS and CDR2 YFSETQ. The CDR3 is 14 amino acids. CDR3 residues: CASSFRQGGHGYTF. CDR3 sequence (DNA): TGCGCCAGCAGCTTCCGACAGGGGGGACATGGCTACACCTTC. Full variable domain (remainder filled in from reference TRBV5-1 and TRBJ1-2): KAGVTQTPRYLIKTRGQQVTLSCSPISGHRSVSWYQQTPGQGLQFLFEYFSETQRNKGNFPGRFSGRQFSNSRSEMNVSTLELGDSALYLCASSFRQGGHGYTFGSGTRLTVV.